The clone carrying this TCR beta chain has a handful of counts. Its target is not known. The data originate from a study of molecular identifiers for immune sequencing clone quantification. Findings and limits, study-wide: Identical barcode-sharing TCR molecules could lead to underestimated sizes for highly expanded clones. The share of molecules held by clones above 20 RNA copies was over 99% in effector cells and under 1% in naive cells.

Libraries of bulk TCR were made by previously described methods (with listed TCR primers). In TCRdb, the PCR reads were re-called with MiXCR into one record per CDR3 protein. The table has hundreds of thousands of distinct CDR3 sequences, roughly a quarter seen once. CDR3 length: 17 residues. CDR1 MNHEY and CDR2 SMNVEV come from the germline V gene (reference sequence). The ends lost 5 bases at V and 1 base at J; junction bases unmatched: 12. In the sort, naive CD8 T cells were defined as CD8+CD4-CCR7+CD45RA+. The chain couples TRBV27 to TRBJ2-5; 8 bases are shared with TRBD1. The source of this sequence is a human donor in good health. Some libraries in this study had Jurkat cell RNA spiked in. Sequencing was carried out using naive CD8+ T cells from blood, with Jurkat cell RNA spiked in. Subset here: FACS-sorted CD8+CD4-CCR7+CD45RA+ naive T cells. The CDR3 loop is CASSPLDRGSLQETQYF. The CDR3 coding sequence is TGTGCCAGCAGTCCTCTTGACAGGGGATCCCTCCAAGAGACCCAGTACTTC.